Each of the 23 T cell receptor beta chains below was sequenced from the same sample in a study of cytomegalovirus exposure and HLA in healthy donors. The PCR had 60 Vbeta and 13 Jbeta primers. Assay: immunoSEQ multiplex PCR; the TCRdb copy retains only in-frame clones and omits some. The sample contains approximately 190,000 clones, 82% of which appear only once. Specimen: PBMCs. These TCRs come from a woman between 18 and 29 years old in good health and CMV-seronegative.

The CDR3 sequence is CASSSTSTTGGARSYTF. In DNA form, the CDR3 reads TGTGCCAGCAGCTCGACATCCACGACAGGGGGCGCGAGGAGCTACACCTTC. The rearrangement links TRBV7-2 to TRBJ1-2, with TRBD1 matching over 10 bases. Trimming removed 4 bases from V and 9 bases from J; junction bases left unmatched: 17. CDR1 and CDR2 (germline): SGHTA, FQGNSA. There are 17 residues in the CDR3.

CDR3 region: CASSRQNTEAFF. CDR3 DNA sequence: TGCGCCAGCAGCCGACAGAACACTGAAGCTTTCTTT. The J gene is TRBJ1-1, the V gene TRBV10-1; D is uncertain. Per germline, CDR1 WNHNN and CDR2 SYGVQD (reference sequence). CDR3 length: 12 amino acids. V lost 6 bases and J 1 base, leaving 6 bases between the germline ends.

The rearrangement links TRBV5-1 to TRBJ2-2, with 9 nucleotides matching TRBD2. Germline values: CDR1 SGHRS, CDR2 YFSETQ. The CDR3 is 16 amino acids. V dropped 4 bases and J dropped 3; count of bases not matched to a gene: 7. The CDR3 DNA is TGCGCCAGCAGCCAAAAGCGGGGGGCTGACACCGGGGAGCTGTTTTTT. Translated, it gives CASSQKRGADTGELFF.

This clone showed up just a few times. The V gene is TRBV4-2, the J gene TRBJ2-6, with D maybe TRBD2 (5 bases). Trimming left V 1 base short and J 0 bases short, with 10 bases between. The CDR3 extends over 17 amino acids. Germline CDR1 LGHNA, CDR2 YNFKEQ. The chain's CDR3 is CASSQGGFYSGANVLTF. The CDR3 nucleotides read TGTGCCAGCAGCCAAGGAGGGTTTTACTCTGGGGCCAACGTCCTGACTTTC.

This clone came up a few times. The chain combines TRBV7-8 with TRBJ1-5; TRBD1 matches at 10 bases. This CDR3 has 15 amino acids. The germline CDR1 and CDR2 sequences are SGHVS and FQNEAQ. After removal of 0 bases from V and 6 bases from J, the junction contained 2 bases not matched to a gene. CDR3 sequence (DNA): TGTGCCAGCAGCTTAGCGACAGGGGGCGGTCAGCCCCAGCATTTT. It encodes CASSLATGGGQPQHF.

This clone was seen a handful of times. The chain couples TRBV27 to TRBJ2-3, with 10 positions matching TRBD2. V shed 5 bases, J shed 5 bases, and the junction held 10 bases outside the gene matches. Germline CDR1 reads MNHEY; CDR2 reads SMNVEV (reference sequence). CDR3 length: 16 residues. DNA of the CDR3: TGTGCCAGCAGTCCTATAGCGGGAGGTTTGGGAGATACGCAGTATTTT. Translation gives CASSPIAGGLGDTQYF.

This sequence joins TRBV7-4 and TRBJ2-7; D gene unclear. CDR1 and CDR2 (germline): SGHVT, SQSDAQ. Between the trimmed V and J ends, which lost 1 base and 2 bases, there was a span of 15 bases. This CDR3 is 16 amino acids long. The CDR3 reads CASSLDPRLSTYEQYF. As DNA, the CDR3 is TGTGCCAGCAGCTTAGACCCCAGACTCTCTACCTACGAGCAGTACTTC.

This clone was seen only once. CDR3 region: CASSQGQSGQPQHF. CDR3 nucleotides: TGTGCCAGCAGCCAGGGACAGAGTGGTCAGCCCCAGCATTTT. The chain links TRBV7-9 to TRBJ1-5; TRBD1 matches at 7 bases. This CDR3 has 14 residues. Trimming removed 5 bases from V and 6 bases from J; junction bases left unmatched: 7. CDR1 and CDR2 from the germline V gene are SEHNR and FQNEAQ (reference sequence).

The rearrangement joins TRBV6-5 to TRBJ2-4; D possibly corresponds to TRBD1 (5 bases). The CDR3 totals 14 residues. V was clipped by 2 bases and J by 8 bases, with 13 bases between them. The V gene's germline CDR1 is MNHEY and CDR2 SVGAGI. CDR3 residues: CASSYRGPQDIQYF. The CDR3 DNA follows: TGTGCCAGCAGTTACAGGGGTCCGCAAGACATTCAGTACTTC.

The chain recombines TRBV9 with TRBJ2-1; TRBD2 matches 8 bases. CDR1 is SGDLS, CDR2 YYNGEE, per germline. This CDR3 is built from 15 residues. After removal of 2 bases from V and 8 bases from J, the junction contained 9 bases not matched to a gene. The DNA for the CDR3 is TGTGCCAGCAGCGTGTACCCAACTAGCGGAGATGAGCAGTTCTTC. Translation gives CASSVYPTSGDEQFF.

V gene TRBV19 combines with J gene TRBJ1-5, with 8 nucleotides matching TRBD1. Germline V lookup: CDR1 LNHDA, CDR2 SQIVND (reference sequence). CDR3 size: 15 residues. The junction had 9 bases not matched to a gene; V was cut back by 5 bases and J by 6 bases. The DNA of the CDR3 is TGTGCCAGTAGTCGACAGGGGAGAGACAGTCAGCCCCAGCATTTT. It yields the protein CASSRQGRDSQPQHF.

The chain is built from TRBV19 and TRBJ2-2; 8 bases agree with TRBD2. Per germline, CDR1 LNHDA and CDR2 SQIVND (reference sequence). Trimming at V came to 7 bases and at J to 1 base, leaving 11 bases not matched to a gene. The CDR3 contains 17 residues. The CDR3 DNA sequence: TGTGCCAGTACTTTTCGGCGGAGCGGGGGGAACACCGGGGAGCTGTTTTTT. As protein: CASTFRRSGGNTGELFF.

This CDR3 reads CASSSGLGTDTQYF. The CDR3 DNA reads TGTGCCAGCAGCTCCGGACTAGGGACAGATACGCAGTATTTT. The chain has TRBV7-9 and TRBJ2-3, with 7 bases lining up with TRBD2. V lost 4 bases and J lost 3; bases outside the gene matches: 4. CDR1 and CDR2 from the germline V gene are SEHNR and FQNEAQ (reference sequence). The CDR3 has 14 residues.

The gene calls are TRBV9 and TRBJ2-1; 8 bases fit TRBD2. Germline V gene lookup returns CDR1 SGDLS and CDR2 YYNGEE. The CDR3 spans 17 residues. V lost 0 bases and J lost 2; bases outside the gene matches: 7. DNA for the CDR3: TGTGCCAGCAGCGTAGGAGGGGGACTAGTAGCCTACAATGAGCAGTTCTTC. Translating it yields CASSVGGGLVAYNEQFF.

V and J are TRBV29-1 and TRBJ1-5, with 7 bases that match TRBD1. The CDR3 is made up of 14 amino acids. The trim removed 5 bases at V and 9 bases at J, leaving 13 bases unmatched. Looked up from germline, CDR1 is SQVTM and CDR2 is ANQGSEA. The CDR3 loop reads CSVLTGYGTGPQHF. For the CDR3, the DNA is TGCAGCGTTTTGACAGGGTATGGTACAGGGCCCCAGCATTTT.

The chain is built from TRBV6-1 and TRBJ1-1, with no clear D. This CDR3 region has 8 residues. Germline CDR1 and CDR2: MNHNS and SASEGT. V shed 10 bases and J shed 8 bases, with 5 bases lying between them. The DNA for the CDR3 is TGTGCCAACTCAGAAGCTTTCTTT. It translates to CANSEAFF.

This clone has a single count. This chain's CDR3 is CASSQEILASYEQYF. DNA of the CDR3: TGCGCCAGCAGCCAAGAGATACTAGCATCCTACGAGCAGTACTTC. The chain is built from TRBV4-1 and TRBJ2-7, with D possibly TRBD2 on 6 matching bases. V was trimmed by 0 bases and J by 1 base, leaving 10 bases between them. The germline V gene has CDR1 MGHRA and CDR2 YSYEKL. This CDR3 region has 15 residues.

The J gene is TRBJ2-5, the V gene TRBV5-6; a weak D match, TRBD1 (6 bases). V shed 2 bases and J shed 2 bases, with 10 bases lying between them. The CDR3 is 14 residues long. Germline CDR1 and CDR2: SGHDT and YYEEEE. The CDR3, as DNA: TGTGCCAGCAGCTTTCGACAGGCTCAAGAGACCCAGTACTTC. Protein product: CASSFRQAQETQYF. Full variable domain (rest looked up from reference TRBV5-6 and TRBJ2-5): DAGVTQSPTHLIKTRGQQVTLRCSPKSGHDTVSWYQQALGQGPQFIFQYYEEEERQRGNFPDRFSGHQFPNYSSELNVNALLLGDSALYLCASSFRQAQETQYFGPGTRLLVL.

The V gene is TRBV5-1, the J gene TRBJ2-5, with 8 positions matching TRBD1. Germline trimming cut 5 bases from V and 5 bases from J; bases unmatched to any gene: 5. The CDR3 consists of 13 residues. CDR1 is SGHRS and CDR2 is YFSETQ in the germline V gene. CDR3 sequence reads: CASRKDRVETQYF. The CDR3 DNA sequence: TGCGCCAGCAGAAAGGACAGGGTGGAGACCCAGTACTTC.

The CDR3 spells CASSLGTGQGAFF. The DNA for the CDR3 is TGTGCCAGCAGCTTGGGGACAGGCCAAGGGGCTTTCTTT. The rearrangement uses TRBV5-4 and TRBJ1-1; 7 nucleotides line up with TRBD1. Germline CDR1 is SGHNT and CDR2 is YYREEE (reference sequence). The CDR3 runs to 13 residues. V lost 0 bases to trimming and J lost 11 bases; unmatched junction nucleotides: 7.

This sequence joins TRBV28 and TRBJ2-7, with TRBD2 identical over 7 bases. The CDR3 has 14 amino acids. Germline V CDR1 and CDR2: MDHEN, SYDVKM. J lost 4 bases, V lost 8 bases, and 11 bases had no gene match. The CDR3 DNA reads TGTGCCAGCTCCCGGGCGGGAGTGCGGTACGAGCAGTACTTC. As protein: CASSRAGVRYEQYF. The whole variable domain, remainder taken from reference TRBV28 and TRBJ2-7, is DVKVTQSSRYLVKRTGEKVFLECVQDMDHENMFWYRQDPGLGLRLIYFSYDVKMKEKGDIPEGYSVSREKKERFSLILESASTNQTSMYLCASSRAGVRYEQYFGPGTRLTVT.

The chain joins TRBV11-2 to TRBJ2-7; D is unresolved. Deletions cut 1 base from V and 7 bases from J, with 11 bases between. The CDR3 is 13 amino acids. Germline-derived CDR1 and CDR2 are SGHAT and FQNNGV. The CDR3 reads CASSLGPAKEQYF. The CDR3 DNA is TGTGCCAGCAGCTTAGGCCCCGCTAAGGAGCAGTACTTC. The entire variable domain, with the rest obtained from reference TRBV11-2 and TRBJ2-7, is as follows: EAGVAQSPRYKIIEKRQSVAFWCNPISGHATLYWYQQILGQGPKLLIQFQNNGVVDDSQLPKDRFSAERLKGVDSTLKIQPAKLEDSAVYLCASSLGPAKEQYFGPGTRLTVT.

This chain uses TRBV6-1 with TRBJ1-5; D is unresolved. Trimming took 4 bases from V and 5 from J, leaving 3 bases between them. The germline CDR1 and CDR2 sequences are MNHNS and SASEGT. The CDR3 runs to 11 residues. The CDR3 region has the DNA TGTGCCAGCAGTGTCTATCAGCCCCAGCATTTT. Protein sequence: CASSVYQPQHF.